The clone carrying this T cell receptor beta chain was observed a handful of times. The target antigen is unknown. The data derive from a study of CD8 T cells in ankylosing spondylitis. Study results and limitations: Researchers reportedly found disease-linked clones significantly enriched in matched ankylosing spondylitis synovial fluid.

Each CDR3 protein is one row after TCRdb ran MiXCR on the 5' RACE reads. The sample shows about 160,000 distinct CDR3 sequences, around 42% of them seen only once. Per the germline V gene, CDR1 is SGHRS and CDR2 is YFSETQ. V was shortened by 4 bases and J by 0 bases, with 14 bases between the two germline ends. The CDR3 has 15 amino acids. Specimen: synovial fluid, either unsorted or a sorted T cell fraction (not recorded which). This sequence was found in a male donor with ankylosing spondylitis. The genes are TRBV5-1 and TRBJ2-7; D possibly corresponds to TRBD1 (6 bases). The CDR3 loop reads CASSAQNRVSYEQYF. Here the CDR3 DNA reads TGCGCCAGCAGCGCCCAAAACAGGGTCTCCTACGAGCAGTACTTC. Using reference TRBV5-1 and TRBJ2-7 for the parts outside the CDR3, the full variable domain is KAGVTQTPRYLIKTRGQQVTLSCSPISGHRSVSWYQQTPGQGLQFLFEYFSETQRNKGNFPGRFSGRQFSNSRSEMNVSTLELGDSALYLCASSAQNRVSYEQYFGPGTRLTVT.